These 26 T cell receptor beta chains originate from one sample sequenced in a study of CXCR3-negative and CXCR3-positive naive CD8 T cells. In preparing the TRB cDNA libraries, 5' RACE with UMI labels was used. Following a re-call of the 5' RACE reads, TCRdb has one entry per CDR3 protein and lacks DNA. The sample totals 90,000 to 100,000 distinct CDR3 sequences; its top ten clones hold about 1.5%. Sequencing was done on a sample of naive CXCR3- CD8+ T cells from blood. Specified subset: CD45RO-CCR7+CD27+CD95- naive CD8+ T cells lacking CXCR3 (TNR3-). All receptors derive from a human donor in good health. Some clones in this sample may be carry-over from other donors' samples.

This chain connects TRBV7-3 to TRBJ1-3; checking the TCRdb D call of TRBD1 is not possible without DNA. This CDR3 spans 17 amino acids. Germline assignment: CDR1 SGHTA and CDR2 FQGTGA. The CDR3 loop reads CASSLTGQGAPGNTIYF.

This chain's CDR3 is CASSLEETGDTEAFF. The chain has TRBV7-9 and TRBJ1-1; the D call of TRBD1 rests on TCRdb alone, since no DNA is present to check it. CDR3 length: 15 amino acids. Germline CDR1 reads SEHNR; CDR2 reads FQNEAQ (reference sequence).

This chain links TRBV4-3 with TRBJ2-1; TCRdb's assignment of TRBD1 cannot be checked, as there is no DNA. Germline V gene data show CDR1 as LGHNA and CDR2 as YSLEER. CDR3 size: 16 residues. CDR3 residues: CASSQDWPGKGNEQFF.

CDR3 loop: CASSLLGPWGYTF. This chain joins TRBV12-3 or TRBV12-4 and TRBJ1-2. The CDR3 has 13 residues.

The rearrangement links TRBV6-6 to TRBJ2-7. Looked up from germline, CDR1 is MNHNY and CDR2 is SVGAGI (reference sequence). The length of the CDR3 is 15 residues. The CDR3 spells CASSYSPGALDEQYF.

The J gene is TRBJ1-4, the V gene TRBV6-6; the D call from TCRdb, TRBD1, cannot be confirmed without DNA. This CDR3 region has 15 residues. The germline V gene has CDR1 MNHNY and CDR2 SVGAGI (reference sequence). CDR3 loop: CASSEWDSGGEKLFF.

V and J are TRBV29-1 and TRBJ2-7; the TCRdb call, TRBD1, lacks DNA for checking. Per the germline V gene, CDR1 is SQVTM and CDR2 is ANQGSEA. This CDR3 is 11 amino acids long. The CDR3 sequence is CSVGGAYEQYF.

The J gene is TRBJ1-2, the V gene TRBV27. Germline lookup yields CDR1 MNHEY and CDR2 SMNVEV (reference sequence). This CDR3 contains 13 residues. The chain's CDR3 is CASSLSVTNGYTF.

The genes are TRBV28 and TRBJ2-2; TCRdb's D gene call, TRBD1, goes unchecked for lack of DNA. Germline CDR1 is MDHEN and CDR2 is SYDVKM. The CDR3 length is 16 residues. The CDR3 protein is CASSLQGTGGSGELSF.

The chain employs TRBV7-2 and TRBJ2-1; TCRdb picks TRBD1, but there is no DNA to check that call. The CDR3 consists of 12 residues. Per germline, CDR1 SGHTA and CDR2 FQGNSA. The CDR3: CASTSPPAEQFF.

CDR3 region: CASSFRLSYTDTQYF. The genes are TRBV13 and TRBJ2-3. CDR1 is PRHDT, CDR2 FYEKMQ, per germline (reference sequence). The CDR3 sequence is 15 residues long.

The V gene is TRBV24-1, the J gene TRBJ1-5. The CDR3 consists of 14 residues. Germline lookup yields CDR1 KGHDR and CDR2 SFDVKD. The CDR3 is CATSDRSYHQPQHF.

The chain couples TRBV9 to TRBJ2-7; TCRdb indicates TRBD2, and absent DNA this call remains unverified. The germline CDR1 and CDR2 sequences are SGDLS and YYNGEE. The CDR3 has 15 residues. This CDR3 reads CASSVGWREGYEQYF.

This chain links TRBV11-2 with TRBJ2-1. Germline V lookup: CDR1 SGHAT, CDR2 FQNNGV. The CDR3 runs 11 residues. CDR3 amino acids: CASSFAYEQFF.

The chain joins TRBV4-2 to TRBJ2-7. Germline V gene lookup returns CDR1 LGHNA and CDR2 YNFKEQ. This CDR3 is 15 amino acids long. CDR3 amino acids: CASSQGTAAWYEQYF.

This chain connects TRBV5-1 to TRBJ2-7; the TRBD1 assignment by TCRdb is unverifiable without DNA. Germline loops: CDR1 SGHRS, CDR2 YFSETQ. This CDR3 region has 15 residues. CDR3 loop: CASSSTNRGRDEQYF.

The V call is TRBV9, the J call TRBJ2-5. CDR3 length: 13 residues. CDR1 is SGDLS and CDR2 is YYNGEE in the germline V gene. The CDR3 protein is CASSAHTQETQYF.

This chain joins TRBV7-2 and TRBJ2-1; checking the TCRdb D call of TRBD2 is not possible without DNA. The germline gives CDR1 SGHTA, CDR2 FQGNSA. The CDR3 is 19 amino acids. The CDR3 is CASSLSWQGLAGGYNEQFF.

The chain carries TRBV7-6 and TRBJ2-1; TCRdb's D call, TRBD1, is unchecked because there is no DNA. Germline CDR1 reads SGHVS; CDR2 reads FNYEAQ. The CDR3 is 18 residues long. CDR3 sequence: CASSFFAQVIKGWDEQFF.

The J gene is TRBJ1-1, the V gene TRBV18; lacking DNA, the TRBD1 call made by TCRdb goes unchecked. Germline assignment: CDR1 KGHSH and CDR2 LQKENI. The CDR3 contains 15 residues. Here the CDR3 reads CASGGGALQIAEAFF.

V is TRBV14 and J is TRBJ2-7; TCRdb picks TRBD1, but there is no DNA to check that call. The CDR3 totals 15 residues. CDR1 is SGHDN, CDR2 FVKESK, per germline. The CDR3 loop is CASSRPGTGSYEQYF.

The rearrangement uses TRBV7-8 and TRBJ2-4; the TCRdb call, TRBD1, lacks DNA for checking. The germline V gene encodes CDR1 SGHVS and CDR2 FQNEAQ. This CDR3 comprises 19 residues. CDR3 region: CASSLVGAGFRQAKNIQYF.

The J gene is TRBJ1-1, the V gene TRBV7-2. This CDR3 region has 15 residues. Germline lookup yields CDR1 SGHTA and CDR2 FQGNSA. The chain's CDR3 is CASSPPPVMNTEAFF.

J is TRBJ2-1 and V is TRBV5-1; TCRdb gives TRBD2 as the D gene, but with no DNA this cannot be confirmed. This CDR3 spans 15 amino acids. Germline V lookup: CDR1 SGHRS, CDR2 YFSETQ. The CDR3 sequence: CASSLASGSYNEQFF.

J is TRBJ2-7 and V is TRBV5-1; as DNA is missing, the TRBD1 call by TCRdb cannot be tested. In germline, CDR1 is SGHRS, CDR2 YFSETQ. The CDR3 is 11 amino acids. The CDR3 protein is CASSPGNEQYF.

CDR3 residues: CASSLQDRGSGANVLTF. The chain joins TRBV12-3 or TRBV12-4 to TRBJ2-6; TCRdb lists TRBD1, though no DNA is available to test this call. This CDR3 region has 17 residues.